The 31 T cell receptor beta chains given below trace back to one sample, sequenced in a study of shared clonotypes between healthy human individuals. TCRdb keeps only in-frame clones here, not all; method: immunoSEQ multiplex PCR. Altogether about 2.4 million clones are present, over 85% being singletons, with the ten largest covering about 0.38%. The sequencing input was naive CD4+ T cells from PBMCs. The subset was: CD45RA+ positively selected. Receptors originate from a man aged 18 to 29 in good health. Some clones in this sample may be carry-over from other donors' samples.

The rearrangement joins TRBV30 to TRBJ1-2; unclear D gene. The V gene's germline CDR1 is GTSNPN and CDR2 SVGIG (reference sequence). The CDR3 consists of 13 residues. Trimming took 1 base from V and 4 from J, leaving 10 bases between them. The CDR3 DNA reads TGTGCCTGGAGTGGCAGTCTGGTCTATGGCTACACCTTC. It specifies CAWSGSLVYGYTF.

The CDR3 region has the DNA TGTGCCAGCAGCCCGCAGGGGAACTCTGGAAACACCATATATTTT. It codes for CASSPQGNSGNTIYF. V is TRBV7-8 and J is TRBJ1-3, with a tentative D call TRBD1 (6 bases). The CDR3 contains 15 residues. V gave up 5 bases and J gave up 0 bases, with 11 bases separating them. Germline CDR1 is SGHVS and CDR2 is FQNEAQ.

This rearrangement joins TRBV19 to TRBJ1-5; 8 bases fit TRBD1. The CDR3 covers 15 residues. The germline gives CDR1 LNHDA, CDR2 SQIVND (reference sequence). The CDR3 spells CASTGTGDSNQPQHF. DNA of the CDR3: TGTGCTTCAACCGGGACAGGAGATAGCAATCAGCCCCAGCATTTT.

V usage is TRBV6-5 and J usage is TRBJ2-1; D is ambiguous. This CDR3 has 14 amino acids. Trimming removed 0 bases from V and 13 bases from J, with 16 bases in between. CDR1 is MNHEY, CDR2 SVGAGI, per germline. The CDR3 protein is CASSYSGAPHSQFF. Written as DNA, the CDR3 is TGTGCCAGCAGTTACTCGGGCGCCCCCCACAGCCAGTTCTTC.

This clone appeared once. The rearrangement uses TRBV5-4 and TRBJ1-2; D uncertain. Trimming stripped 0 bases from V and 3 bases from J, with 15 bases between. The CDR3 length is 16 residues. From germline, CDR1 is SGHNT and CDR2 YYREEE (reference sequence). Here the CDR3 DNA reads TGTGCCAGCAGCTTGGATGGTCCTAACGGCGACTATGGCTACACCTTC. Translation: CASSLDGPNGDYGYTF.

This rearrangement joins TRBV7-2 to TRBJ1-4; TRBD1 is a possible D gene (5 bases). The germline gives CDR1 SGHTA, CDR2 FQGNSA. The CDR3 totals 13 residues. V was trimmed by 1 base and J by 7 bases, leaving 7 bases between them. The DNA of the CDR3 is TGTGCCAGCAGCTTAGGAGGGGTTGAAAAACTGTTTTTT. Translated, it gives CASSLGGVEKLFF.

This sequence joins TRBV18 and TRBJ2-7; 10 positions match TRBD1. Germline CDR1 and CDR2: KGHSH and LQKENI. The CDR3 runs 16 residues. V shed 2 bases, J shed 9 bases, and the junction held 13 bases outside the gene matches. CDR3: CASSPTGQGGPRGQYF. The CDR3 bases are TGTGCCAGCTCACCAACCGGACAGGGGGGCCCCAGGGGGCAGTACTTC. Variable domain in full (rest from reference TRBV18 and TRBJ2-7): NAGVMQNPRHLVRRRGQEARLRCSPMKGHSHVYWYRQLPEEGLKFMVYLQKENIIDESGMPKERFSAEFPKEGPSILRIQQVVRGDSAAYFCASSPTGQGGPRGQYFGPGTRLTVT.

The chain carries TRBV2 and TRBJ2-1, with D tentatively TRBD2 (6 bases). Germline CDR1 reads SNHLY; CDR2 reads FYNNEI. This CDR3 is built from 15 residues. V lost 3 bases and J 4 bases, leaving 13 bases between the germline ends. The CDR3 nucleotides are TGTGCCAGCAGTGATGGAGCGGGTGCATACAATGAGCAGTTCTTC. Translated, it gives CASSDGAGAYNEQFF.

CDR3 amino acids: CASSPLKQDSYEQYF. The CDR3 DNA reads as TGTGCCAGCTCACCACTGAAGCAGGACTCCTACGAGCAGTACTTC. This chain joins TRBV18 and TRBJ2-7; D not certain. V was clipped by 1 base and J by 0 bases, with 10 bases between them. The CDR3 consists of 15 residues. Germline lookup yields CDR1 KGHSH and CDR2 LQKENI.

Here the CDR3 reads CASSPLALSSSGANVLTF. CDR3 in DNA: TGTGCCAGCTCACCACTGGCGCTCTCAAGCTCTGGGGCCAACGTCCTGACTTTC. V is TRBV18 and J is TRBJ2-6, with D unclear. The germline gives CDR1 KGHSH, CDR2 LQKENI. The CDR3 consists of 18 residues. Trimming took off 1 base at V and 0 bases at J, with 13 bases between the two ends.

The chain is built from TRBV7-3 and TRBJ2-7; D might be TRBD2 (6 bases). Trimming cost V 3 bases and J 5 bases, with 14 bases left between them. The CDR3 totals 14 residues. Germline CDR1 reads SGHTA; CDR2 reads FQGTGA. The CDR3 DNA reads as TGTGCCAGCAGCTTGTACGGGAGTCTCGACGAGCAGTACTTC. This encodes CASSLYGSLDEQYF. Filled out from reference TRBV7-3 and TRBJ2-7, the complete variable domain reads GAGVSQTPSNKVTEKGKYVELRCDPISGHTALYWYRQSLGQGPEFLIYFQGTGAADDSGLPNDRFFAVRPEGSVSTLKIQRTERGDSAVYLCASSLYGSLDEQYFGPGTRLTVT.

The rearrangement links TRBV7-9 to TRBJ2-2; D remains unclear. V was cut by 2 bases and J by 8 bases, with 12 bases left in between. The CDR3 length is 14 residues. The germline gives CDR1 SEHNR, CDR2 FQNEAQ (reference sequence). The CDR3 loop is CASSLSVGSGELFF. The CDR3 DNA is TGTGCCAGCAGCTTATCGGTCGGTTCGGGGGAGCTGTTTTTT.

A note on this clone: The junction differs from germline at one of its ends, possibly a read error. The chain carries TRBV6-1 and TRBJ2-3; 14 nucleotides align to TRBD2. CDR3 length: 19 residues. CDR1 and CDR2 from the germline V gene are MNHNS and SASEGT. The CDR3 DNA reads TGTGCCAGCAGGGAAGCGACTAGCGGGAGGGCCGGGGGAGGCGATACGCAGTATTTT. It specifies CASREATSGRAGGGDTQYF.

The chain recombines TRBV5-1 with TRBJ2-2, with 9 positions matching TRBD2. The CDR3 is 19 residues long. Losses at the gene ends were 4 bases for V and 3 bases for J; bases not matched to a gene: 16. CDR1 and CDR2 from the germline V gene are SGHRS and YFSETQ. The CDR3 sequence is CASSRVGLVGLAHTGELFF. CDR3 in DNA: TGCGCCAGCAGCCGGGTCGGACTGGTTGGACTAGCGCACACCGGGGAGCTGTTTTTT.

This chain joins TRBV10-3 and TRBJ2-2; 7 bases agree with TRBD1. CDR1 is ENHRY and CDR2 is SYGVKD in the germline V gene. The CDR3 consists of 16 residues. V lost 3 bases, J lost 4 bases, and 8 bases stayed unmatched. CDR3: CAISDWRQGSTGELFF. The CDR3 nucleotides are TGTGCCATCAGTGATTGGCGACAGGGCTCCACCGGGGAGCTGTTTTTT.

This clone was recorded only once. This chain links TRBV4-2 with TRBJ1-1, with a possible D match to TRBD1 (6 bases). This CDR3 is 17 amino acids long. Trimming took 0 bases from V and 6 from J, leaving 20 bases between them. CDR1 is LGHNA and CDR2 is YNFKEQ in the germline V gene. The CDR3 nucleotides read TGTGCCAGCAGCCAAGAGTCGGGGACATCTAACTATGCTGAAGCTTTCTTT. This translates into CASSQESGTSNYAEAFF.

This chain uses TRBV11-2 with TRBJ2-7, with 9 bases matching TRBD2. From germline, CDR1 is SGHAT and CDR2 FQNNGV. The V gene end was trimmed by 5 bases and the J gene end by 6 bases; junction bases not matched to a gene: 11. The CDR3 runs 15 residues. CDR3 coding DNA: TGTGCCAGCAGCCCCCCCGGCGGGAGGGCCACCGAGCAGTACTTC. Amino acids: CASSPPGGRATEQYF. The variable domain in full, completed from reference TRBV11-2 and TRBJ2-7, reads EAGVAQSPRYKIIEKRQSVAFWCNPISGHATLYWYQQILGQGPKLLIQFQNNGVVDDSQLPKDRFSAERLKGVDSTLKIQPAKLEDSAVYLCASSPPGGRATEQYFGPGTRLTVT.

This chain connects TRBV29-1 to TRBJ1-3, with 9 positions matching TRBD1. CDR3 length: 13 amino acids. The germline gives CDR1 SQVTM, CDR2 ANQGSEA. V gave up 5 bases and J gave up 4 bases; unmatched junction bases: 3. CDR3 loop: CSVLTGGGNTIYF. CDR3 DNA: TGCAGCGTTTTGACAGGGGGAGGAAACACCATATATTTT.

The rearrangement links TRBV15 to TRBJ1-2; D is uncertain. V lost 1 base and J lost 8, with 14 bases in between. Germline CDR1 and CDR2: LNHNV and YYDKDF (reference sequence). This CDR3 has 14 residues. The CDR3 loop is CATSRGIDPGGYTF. CDR3 nucleotide sequence: TGTGCCACCAGCAGAGGAATCGACCCAGGCGGCTACACCTTC. The full variable domain, in which reference TRBV15 and TRBJ1-2 provide the parts outside the CDR3, is DAMVIQNPRYQVTQFGKPVTLSCSQTLNHNVMYWYQQKSSQAPKLLFHYYDKDFNNEADTPDNFQSRRPNTSFCFLDIRSPGLGDTAMYLCATSRGIDPGGYTFGSGTRLTVV.

The rearrangement links TRBV4-1 to TRBJ2-5; TRBD1 aligns across 7 bases. TRBJ2-7 matches the DNA end more closely, so the J call is doubtful. Germline CDR1 and CDR2: MGHRA and YSYEKL. The CDR3 is 14 residues long. Written as DNA, the CDR3 is TGCGCCAGCAGCGGAACAGGGGACCGGTACGAGCAGTACTTC. Protein product: CASSGTGDRYEQYF.

The chain uses TRBV6-6 and TRBJ2-2, with 8 bases matching TRBD1. Germline V CDR1 and CDR2: MNHNY, SVGAGI (reference sequence). This CDR3 spans 15 amino acids. V lost 6 bases to trimming and J lost 8 bases; unmatched junction nucleotides: 11. The CDR3 region is CASSSIRGLGGELFF. The CDR3 bases are TGTGCCAGCAGCTCCATCAGGGGGCTCGGAGGGGAGCTGTTTTTT.

Only one count was recorded for this clone. This chain connects TRBV7-9 to TRBJ2-1; 13 bases line up with TRBD2. CDR1 SEHNR and CDR2 FQNEAQ come from the germline V gene (reference sequence). Trimming at V came to 4 bases and at J to 9 bases, leaving 6 bases not matched to a gene. This CDR3 is 15 amino acids long. The CDR3 coding sequence is TGTGCCAGCAGCTCACCGGGACTAGCGGGAACTGAGCAGTTCTTC. Amino acids: CASSSPGLAGTEQFF.

The chain has TRBV6-5 and TRBJ1-5; no definite D call. The CDR3 runs 12 residues. The germline V and J ends were trimmed by 2 bases and 6 bases, with 5 bases remaining between them. The V gene's germline CDR1 is MNHEY and CDR2 SVGAGI. The CDR3 protein is CASSYIGQPQHF. The CDR3 DNA follows: TGTGCCAGCAGTTACATTGGTCAGCCCCAGCATTTT.

The genes are TRBV6-4 and TRBJ2-3; D not certain. This CDR3 has 15 amino acids. V was clipped by 3 bases and J by 0 bases, with 10 bases between them. Germline CDR1 reads MRHNA; CDR2 reads SNTAGT. The CDR3 sequence: CASSDNAHSTDTQYF. The CDR3 DNA reads TGTGCCAGCAGTGATAACGCTCATAGCACAGATACGCAGTATTTT.

This chain joins TRBV27 and TRBJ1-1; 10 bases are shared with TRBD1. With V trimmed by 6 bases and J by 8 bases, 9 bases remained unmatched. CDR3 size: 14 residues. CDR1 is MNHEY, CDR2 SMNVEV, per germline (reference sequence). The CDR3 nucleotides read TGTGCCAGCAGCAACGGACAGGGGGGACCCGAAGCTTTCTTT. It specifies CASSNGQGGPEAFF.

As to this clone: The same CDR3 can be traced to other DNA sequences in this sample. The chain employs TRBV5-1 and TRBJ2-5; D is possibly TRBD2 (5 bases). This CDR3 comprises 13 residues. Trimming removed 4 bases from V and 5 bases from J, with 12 bases in between. Germline loops: CDR1 SGHRS, CDR2 YFSETQ. CDR3 residues: CASSLGSGETQYF. The CDR3 nucleotides read TGCGCCAGCAGCCTCGGGTCGGGGGAGACCCAGTACTTC.

The chain carries TRBV25-1 and TRBJ1-2, with unresolved D. This CDR3 spans 13 amino acids. Germline assignment: CDR1 MGHDK and CDR2 SYGVNS. V lost 2 bases to trimming and J lost 2 bases, with 6 bases between them. Written as DNA, the CDR3 is TGTGCCAGCAGTGAAGGAGGGAACTATGGCTACACCTTC. Protein product: CASSEGGNYGYTF.

This clone was counted only a few times. Other DNA sequences in this specimen translate into the identical CDR3. For the CDR3, the DNA is TGTGCCAGTAGTATGGGCAGAAGCTCTGGAAACACCATATATTTT. Translating gives CASSMGRSSGNTIYF. This chain joins TRBV19 and TRBJ1-3; no clear D gene. The V end was cut by 3 bases, the J end by 0 bases, with 9 bases between. The length of the CDR3 is 15 residues. In germline, CDR1 is LNHDA, CDR2 SQIVND (reference sequence).

The chain employs TRBV5-1 and TRBJ2-2; perhaps TRBD1 as D (6 bases). In germline, CDR1 is SGHRS, CDR2 YFSETQ. Trimming left V 0 bases short and J 4 bases short, with 13 bases between. The CDR3 has 16 amino acids. CDR3 nucleotides: TGCGCCAGCAGCTTGGAGGGACACGTGGCCACCGGGGAGCTGTTTTTT. Amino acid sequence: CASSLEGHVATGELFF.

The V and J genes are TRBV28 and TRBJ2-1, with no clear D. The germline CDR1 and CDR2 sequences are MDHEN and SYDVKM. There are 16 residues in the CDR3. The V gene lost 6 bases and the J gene lost 6 bases, with 21 bases spanning the gap. DNA for the CDR3: TGTGCCAGCAGCCTCCGGACGGCCTTTCCGGTCAATGAGCAGTTCTTC. Its protein product is CASSLRTAFPVNEQFF.

J is TRBJ2-7 and V is TRBV7-8, with TRBD1 matching 7 bases. Looked up from germline, CDR1 is SGHVS and CDR2 is FQNEAQ. The CDR3 is 15 amino acids. Trimming at V came to 5 bases and at J to 2 bases, leaving 9 bases not matched to a gene. The CDR3 spells CASSIRDSGPYEQYF. In DNA form, the CDR3 reads TGTGCCAGCAGCATCCGGGACAGCGGTCCCTACGAGCAGTACTTC.